These T cell receptor beta chains were read from a single sample in a study of cytomegalovirus exposure and HLA in healthy donors. Some clones are missing from TCRdb's copy, which holds only in-frame ones; the method was immunoSEQ multiplex PCR. Of some 150,000 clones listed, over 60% are singletons. Sequencing was performed on PBMCs. These receptors were obtained from a man in his forties in good health and CMV-seropositive. CDR3s include the opening cysteine and the closing phenylalanine or tryptophan. Each record gives: J gene, V gene, CDR3 protein.

TRBJ2-3	TRBV5-4	CASSQRQGIGDTQYF
TRBJ2-7	TRBV19	CASKWTAQGYYEQYF
TRBJ2-7	TRBV25-1	CASSELPAGEQYF
TRBJ1-4	TRBV2	CASRRTGAEKLFF
TRBJ1-1	TRBV7-3	CASSSGADTEAFF
TRBJ2-7	TRBV7-9	CASSLLRPYEQYF
TRBJ1-1	TRBV19	CASSIGQGTEAFF
TRBJ2-1	TRBV7-2	CASSPDSIGAQFF
TRBJ2-1	TRBV2	CASSSAGMGGSYNEQFF
TRBJ2-2	TRBV5-1	CASSLDLLTSASNTGELFF
TRBJ1-1	TRBV5-4	CASSFPGNWQAFF
TRBJ1-1	TRBV7-9	CASSGGTVNTEAFF
TRBJ2-1	TRBV6-1	CASSSGQGVDEQFF
TRBJ2-7	TRBV28	CASSTSGSSYEQYF
TRBJ2-1	TRBV29-1	CSVGAGHNEQFF
TRBJ2-7	TRBV28	CASGLERYEQYF
TRBJ2-5	TRBV9	CASSPGEGQYF
TRBJ1-6	TRBV30	CAWSVRPGQGGSPLHF
TRBJ2-1	TRBV7-7	CASSTGTSGNEQFF
TRBJ2-2	TRBV19	CASSIVPRGLTGELFF
TRBJ2-1	TRBV4-2	CASSQDFRALSNNEQFF
TRBJ1-1	TRBV28	CASSPRTDEAFF
TRBJ1-2	TRBV4-1	CASSQERQGASYTF
TRBJ2-5	TRBV19	CASSLQDRQETQYF
TRBJ2-2	TRBV30	CAWSSRANTGELFF
TRBJ2-7	TRBV7-2	CASSLAERGWTYEQYF
TRBJ2-3	TRBV4-1	CASSQGLAGTISTDTQYF
TRBJ2-7	TRBV2	CASRGQRAYEQYF
TRBJ2-1	TRBV5-1	CASSLAPGQVNNEQFF
TRBJ1-4	TRBV28	CASSLGRVGEKLFF
TRBJ2-7	TRBV7-2	CASSFPSYEQYF
TRBJ1-1	TRBV4-1	CASSHSQGTGAMNTEAFF
TRBJ2-1	TRBV5-1	CASSLYGHEQFF
TRBJ1-5	TRBV6-1	CASSKGSGGLHQPQHF
TRBJ2-2	TRBV6-1	CASSALGETGELFF
TRBJ2-3	TRBV2	CASSENQAGDTQYF
TRBJ2-1	TRBV5-1	CASSTRTSGTAGNEQFF
TRBJ1-1	TRBV29-1	CSAVHKLNTEAFF
TRBJ1-4	TRBV28	CASRGQGARMFF
TRBJ2-7	TRBV5-4	CASRSGTSATYEQYF
TRBJ1-6	TRBV15	CATSRDFMRDRGLSPRNSPLHF
TRBJ1-2	TRBV15	CATSLGGNYGYTF
TRBJ1-2	TRBV5-5	CASSTRDTSRHGYTF
TRBJ1-1	TRBV5-1	CASSLGTGPTLEAFF
TRBJ2-5	TRBV5-5	CASSLAPAGPETQYF
TRBJ2-1	TRBV10-1	CASTKDRGSHEQFF
TRBJ2-3	TRBV5-1	CASSLAGSYGDTQYF
TRBJ1-2	TRBV19	CASSLGVGNYGYTF
TRBJ1-5	TRBV9	CASSASATGKQPQHF
TRBJ2-7	TRBV4-2	CASSQTADTYEQYF
TRBJ1-5	TRBV9	CASSPGQGENQPQHF
TRBJ2-3	TRBV30	CASQTGGGSDTQYF
TRBJ1-2	TRBV9	CASSVGQGSFNGYTF
TRBJ2-5	TRBV5-1	CASSLIGTAQETQYF
TRBJ2-1	TRBV28	CASRDYPPYNEQFF